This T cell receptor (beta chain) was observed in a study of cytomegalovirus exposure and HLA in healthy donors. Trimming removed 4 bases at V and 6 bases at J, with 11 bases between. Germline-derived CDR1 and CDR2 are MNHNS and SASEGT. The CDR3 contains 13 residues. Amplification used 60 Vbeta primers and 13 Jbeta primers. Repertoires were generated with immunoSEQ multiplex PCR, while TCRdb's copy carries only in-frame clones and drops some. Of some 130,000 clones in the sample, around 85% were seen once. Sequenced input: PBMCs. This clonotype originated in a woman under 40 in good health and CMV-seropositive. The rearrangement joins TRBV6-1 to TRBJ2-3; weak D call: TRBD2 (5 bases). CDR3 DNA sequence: TGTGCCAGCAGTGCCGGGATTGGGGATACGCAGTATTTT. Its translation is CASSAGIGDTQYF.